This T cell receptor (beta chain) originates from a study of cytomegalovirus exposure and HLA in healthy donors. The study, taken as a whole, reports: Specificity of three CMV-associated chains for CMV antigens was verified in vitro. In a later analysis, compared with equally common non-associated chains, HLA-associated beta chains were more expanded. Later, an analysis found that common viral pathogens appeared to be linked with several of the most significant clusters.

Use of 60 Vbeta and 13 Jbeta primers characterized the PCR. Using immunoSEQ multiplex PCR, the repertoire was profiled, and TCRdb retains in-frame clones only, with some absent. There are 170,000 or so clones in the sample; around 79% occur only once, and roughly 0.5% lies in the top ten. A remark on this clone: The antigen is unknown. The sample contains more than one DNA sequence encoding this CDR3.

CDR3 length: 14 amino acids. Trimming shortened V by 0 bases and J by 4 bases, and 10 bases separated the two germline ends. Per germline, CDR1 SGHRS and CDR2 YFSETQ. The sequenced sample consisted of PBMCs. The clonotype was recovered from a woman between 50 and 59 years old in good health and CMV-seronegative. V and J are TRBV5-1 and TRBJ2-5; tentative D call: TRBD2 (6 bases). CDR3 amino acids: CASSLEAGGETQYF. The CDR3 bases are TGCGCCAGCAGCTTGGAAGCGGGTGGAGAGACCCAGTACTTC. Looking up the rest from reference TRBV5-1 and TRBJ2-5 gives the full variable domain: KAGVTQTPRYLIKTRGQQVTLSCSPISGHRSVSWYQQTPGQGLQFLFEYFSETQRNKGNFPGRFSGRQFSNSRSEMNVSTLELGDSALYLCASSLEAGGETQYFGPGTRLLVL.